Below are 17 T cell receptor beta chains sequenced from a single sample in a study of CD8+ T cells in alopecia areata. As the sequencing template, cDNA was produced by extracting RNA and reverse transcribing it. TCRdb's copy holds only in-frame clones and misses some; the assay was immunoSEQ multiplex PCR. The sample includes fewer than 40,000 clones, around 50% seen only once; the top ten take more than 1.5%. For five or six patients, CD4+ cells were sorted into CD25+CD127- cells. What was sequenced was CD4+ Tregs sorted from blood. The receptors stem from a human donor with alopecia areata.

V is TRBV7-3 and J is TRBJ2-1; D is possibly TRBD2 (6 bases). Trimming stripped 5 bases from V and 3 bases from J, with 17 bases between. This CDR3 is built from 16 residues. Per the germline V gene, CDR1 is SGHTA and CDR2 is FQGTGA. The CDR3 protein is CASSPTRAGSYNEQFF. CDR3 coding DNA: TGTGCCAGCAGCCCAACGCGAGCGGGCAGCTACAATGAGCAGTTCTTC.

This CDR3 reads CASSLSLAGYYEQYF. The DNA for the CDR3 is TGTGCCAGCAGCTTAAGTCTAGCGGGGTACTACGAGCAGTACTTC. The chain carries TRBV7-2 and TRBJ2-7; 9 nucleotides line up with TRBD2. This CDR3 has 15 residues. Germline V gene lookup returns CDR1 SGHTA and CDR2 FQGNSA. V was pared by 2 bases and J by 3 bases, with 5 bases of the junction left unmatched.

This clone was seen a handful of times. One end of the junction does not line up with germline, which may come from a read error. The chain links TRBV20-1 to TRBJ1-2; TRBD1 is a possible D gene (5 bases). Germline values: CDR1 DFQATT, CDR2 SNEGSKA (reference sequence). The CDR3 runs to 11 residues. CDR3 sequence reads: CSARADRRNFF. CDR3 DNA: TGCAGTGCTAGAGCAGACAGAAGGAACTTCTTC.

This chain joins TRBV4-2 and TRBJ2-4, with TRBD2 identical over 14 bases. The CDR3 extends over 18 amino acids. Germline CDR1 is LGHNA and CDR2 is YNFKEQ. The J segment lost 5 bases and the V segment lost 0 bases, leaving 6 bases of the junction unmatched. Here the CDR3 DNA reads TGTGCCAGCAGCCAAGATTGGTCGACTAGCGGGAGGGAAAACATTCAGTACTTC. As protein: CASSQDWSTSGRENIQYF.

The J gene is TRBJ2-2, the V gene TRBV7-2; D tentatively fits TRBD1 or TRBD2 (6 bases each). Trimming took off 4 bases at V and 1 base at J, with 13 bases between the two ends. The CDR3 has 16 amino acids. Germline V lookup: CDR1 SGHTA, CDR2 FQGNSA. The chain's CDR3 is CASSSGDWGNTGELFF. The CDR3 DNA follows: TGTGCCAGCAGCTCAGGGGACTGGGGGAACACCGGGGAGCTGTTTTTT. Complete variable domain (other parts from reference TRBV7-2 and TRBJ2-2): GAGVSQSPSNKVTEKGKDVELRCDPISGHTALYWYRQSLGQGLEFLIYFQGNSAPDKSGLPSDRFSAERTGGSVSTLTIQRTQQEDSAVYLCASSSGDWGNTGELFFGEGSRLTVL.

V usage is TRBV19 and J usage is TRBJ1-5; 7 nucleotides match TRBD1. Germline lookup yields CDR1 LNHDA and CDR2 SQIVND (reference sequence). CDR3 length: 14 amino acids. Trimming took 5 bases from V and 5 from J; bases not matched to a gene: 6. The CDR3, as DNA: TGTGCCAGTAGTGCGACAGGGTGGGATCAGCCCCAGCATTTT. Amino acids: CASSATGWDQPQHF.

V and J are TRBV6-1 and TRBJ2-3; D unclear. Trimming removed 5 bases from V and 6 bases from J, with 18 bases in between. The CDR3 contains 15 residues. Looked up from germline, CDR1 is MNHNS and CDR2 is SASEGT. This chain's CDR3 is CASSSPTNREDTQYF. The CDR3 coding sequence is TGTGCCAGCAGTTCCCCGACCAACCGAGAGGATACGCAGTATTTT.

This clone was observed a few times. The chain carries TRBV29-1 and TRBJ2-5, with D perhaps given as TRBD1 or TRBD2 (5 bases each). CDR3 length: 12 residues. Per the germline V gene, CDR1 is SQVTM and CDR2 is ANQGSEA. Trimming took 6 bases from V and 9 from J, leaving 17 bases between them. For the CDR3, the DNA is TGCAGCGTGCTGCTAAAACGAGGGGCCCAGTACTTC. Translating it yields CSVLLKRGAQYF.

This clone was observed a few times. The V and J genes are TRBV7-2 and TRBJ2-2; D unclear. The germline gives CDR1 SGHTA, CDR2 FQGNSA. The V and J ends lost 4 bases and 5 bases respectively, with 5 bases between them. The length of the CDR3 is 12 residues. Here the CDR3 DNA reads TGTGCCAGCAGCTCCTCAACCGGGGAGCTGTTTTTT. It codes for CASSSSTGELFF.

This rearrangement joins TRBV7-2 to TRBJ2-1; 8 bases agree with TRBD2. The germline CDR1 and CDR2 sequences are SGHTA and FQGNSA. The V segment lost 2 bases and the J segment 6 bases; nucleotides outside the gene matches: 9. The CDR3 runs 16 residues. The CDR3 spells CASSLPPGRAGNEQFF. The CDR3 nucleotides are TGTGCCAGCAGCTTACCCCCCGGGAGGGCAGGCAATGAGCAGTTCTTC.

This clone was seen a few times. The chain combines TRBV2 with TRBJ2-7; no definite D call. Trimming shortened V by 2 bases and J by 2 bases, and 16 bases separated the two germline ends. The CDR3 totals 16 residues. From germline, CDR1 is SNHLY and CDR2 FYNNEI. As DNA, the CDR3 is TGTGCCAGCAGTGAATTTGGTTGGCTGGTAACCTACGAGCAGTACTTC. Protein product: CASSEFGWLVTYEQYF.

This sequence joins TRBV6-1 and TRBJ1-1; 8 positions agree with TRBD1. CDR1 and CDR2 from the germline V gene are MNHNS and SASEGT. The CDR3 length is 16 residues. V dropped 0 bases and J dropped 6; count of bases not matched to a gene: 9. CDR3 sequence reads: CASSEALSGGGPEAFF. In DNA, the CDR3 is TGTGCCAGCAGTGAAGCGCTCTCAGGGGGCGGGCCTGAAGCTTTCTTT.

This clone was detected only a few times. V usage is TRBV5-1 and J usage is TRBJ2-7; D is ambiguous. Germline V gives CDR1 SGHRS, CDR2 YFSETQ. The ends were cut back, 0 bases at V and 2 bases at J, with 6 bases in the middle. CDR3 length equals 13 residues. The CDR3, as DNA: TGCGCCAGCAGCTTGGCAGGCACCTACGAGCAGTACTTC. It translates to CASSLAGTYEQYF.

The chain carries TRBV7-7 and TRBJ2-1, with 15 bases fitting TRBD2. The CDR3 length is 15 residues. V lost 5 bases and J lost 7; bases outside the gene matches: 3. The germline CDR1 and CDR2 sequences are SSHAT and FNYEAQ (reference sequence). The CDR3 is CASSAGTSGRNEQFF. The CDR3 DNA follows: TGTGCCAGCAGCGCCGGGACTAGCGGGAGGAATGAGCAGTTCTTC.

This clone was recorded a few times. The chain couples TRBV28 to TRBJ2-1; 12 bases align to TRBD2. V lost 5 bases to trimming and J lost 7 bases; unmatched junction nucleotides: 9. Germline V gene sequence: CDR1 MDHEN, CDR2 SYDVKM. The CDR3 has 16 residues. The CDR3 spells CASSLAGGPMGNEQFF. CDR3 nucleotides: TGTGCCAGCAGTCTAGCGGGAGGGCCTATGGGGAATGAGCAGTTCTTC.

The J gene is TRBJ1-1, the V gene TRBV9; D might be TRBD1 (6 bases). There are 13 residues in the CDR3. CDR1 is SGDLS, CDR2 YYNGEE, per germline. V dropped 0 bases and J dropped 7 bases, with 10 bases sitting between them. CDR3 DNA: TGTGCCAGCAGCGTAGAACAGGGTGGTGAAGCTTTCTTT. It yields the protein CASSVEQGGEAFF.

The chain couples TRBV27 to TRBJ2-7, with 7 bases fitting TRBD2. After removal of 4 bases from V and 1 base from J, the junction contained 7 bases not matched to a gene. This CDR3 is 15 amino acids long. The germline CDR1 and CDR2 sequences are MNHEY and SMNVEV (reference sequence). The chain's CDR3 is CASSWWREGSYEQYF. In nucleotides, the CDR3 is TGTGCCAGCAGTTGGTGGAGGGAGGGGTCCTACGAGCAGTACTTC.